Listed below are T cell receptor beta chains from one sample, sequenced in a study of human T cells and chemical hapten exposure. MiXCR was run by TCRdb on the RACE reads, yielding one entry per CDR3 protein. Counted here are some 250,000 distinct CDR3 sequences, about 7.7% occurring once; the ten biggest clones make up roughly 1.2%. The sample here was whole blood, taken in connection with sensitization to the hapten diphenylcyclopropenone (DPC). The receptors were sampled from a man younger than 30 with alopecia areata. Some clones in this sample may be carry-over from other donors' samples. Both conserved end residues are trimmed from each CDR3.

>TRBV7-2|TRBJ1-2
ASSLAGTDLLHGYT
>TRBV4-3|TRBJ2-1
ASSQERTRGHNEQF
>TRBV10-3|TRBJ2-7
AISGERGTYEQY
>TRBV20-1|TRBJ2-1
SANLAGGHHYNEQF
>TRBV12-3/TRBV12-4|TRBJ1-1
ASSQQPRTEAF
>TRBV24-1|TRBJ2-3
ATADSPSTDTQY
>TRBV7-2|TRBJ2-3
ASSPLGAVQY
>TRBV6-6|TRBJ2-7
ASTNHYLGSGVRSSYEQY
>TRBV5-1|TRBJ2-1
ASSGPGRYNEQF
>TRBV6-4|TRBJ2-1
ASSRAGYNEQF
>TRBV6-5|TRBJ1-1
ASSYSFSGTSYTEAF
>TRBV9|TRBJ1-2
ASSVEAGNSYGYT
>TRBV25-1|TRBJ2-7
ASSEYAGQGDEQY
>TRBV12-3/TRBV12-4|TRBJ2-1
ASSPLFSSYNEQF